The 8 T cell receptor beta chains reported below all come from one sample, sequenced in a study of control samples from healthy donors and cancer patients. Assay used: immunoSEQ multiplex PCR; TCRdb lists only in-frame clones, some missing. The data show about 70,000 clones, approximately 80% seen once. The sample was PBMCs. The receptors originated from a woman in her forties or fifties with lung cancer.

The chain is built from TRBV7-9 and TRBJ2-5; TRBD2 aligns across 8 bases. Losses at the gene ends were 1 base for V and 13 bases for J; bases not matched to a gene: 8. CDR1 and CDR2 from the germline V gene are SEHNR and FQNEAQ (reference sequence). This CDR3 spans 13 amino acids. This CDR3 reads CASSLDGGASRYF. For the CDR3, the DNA is TGTGCCAGCAGCTTAGACGGGGGGGCATCCCGGTACTTC.

This chain connects TRBV7-9 to TRBJ1-4; D is unresolved. Looked up from germline, CDR1 is SEHNR and CDR2 is FQNEAQ (reference sequence). CDR3 length: 12 residues. Trimming removed 1 base at V and 7 bases at J, with 4 bases between. The CDR3 nucleotides are TGTGCCAGCAGCTTAGTAGGTGAAAAACTGTTTTTT. Protein product: CASSLVGEKLFF.

The chain joins TRBV4-3 to TRBJ1-3; 9 bases line up with TRBD1. Per the germline V gene, CDR1 is LGHNA and CDR2 is YSLEER. This CDR3 has 17 amino acids. The trim removed 0 bases at V and 2 bases at J, leaving 5 bases unmatched. The CDR3 bases are TGCGCCAGCAGCCAAGATGCTAACAGGGGGCCTGGAAACACCATATATTTT. It encodes CASSQDANRGPGNTIYF.

This clone came up a few times. V gene TRBV7-2 combines with J gene TRBJ1-3; the D is unclear. CDR1 and CDR2 (germline): SGHTA, FQGNSA. V shed 5 bases and J shed 7 bases, with 12 bases lying between them. This CDR3 spans 13 amino acids. The DNA of the CDR3 is TGTGCCAGCAGCCCAGTAGCGGACAACACCATATATTTT. This translates into CASSPVADNTIYF.

The chain carries TRBV19 and TRBJ1-1; D call uncertain. Trimming cost V 5 bases and J 0 bases, with 10 bases left between them. The CDR3 spans 14 residues. Germline CDR1 LNHDA, CDR2 SQIVND (reference sequence). CDR3 bases: TGTGCCAGTAGTTATGCGGAAGTGAACACTGAAGCTTTCTTT. Its translation: CASSYAEVNTEAFF.

This chain uses TRBV5-1 with TRBJ1-5, with 9 bases fitting TRBD1. The germline V gene encodes CDR1 SGHRS and CDR2 YFSETQ. Germline trimming cut 1 base from V and 3 bases from J; bases unmatched to any gene: 2. This CDR3 contains 15 residues. The CDR3 bases are TGCGCCAGCAGCTTGCGGACAGGGGACAATCAGCCCCAGCATTTT. Its translation: CASSLRTGDNQPQHF.

V gene TRBV7-2 combines with J gene TRBJ2-7, with 9 bases fitting TRBD2. V shed 4 bases, J shed 0 bases, and the junction held 4 bases outside the gene matches. CDR1 and CDR2 from the germline V gene are SGHTA and FQGNSA. The CDR3 has 15 residues. CDR3 sequence: CASSSRGGSSYEQYF. Written as DNA, the CDR3 is TGTGCCAGCAGCTCGCGGGGGGGGAGCTCCTACGAGCAGTACTTC.

The chain links TRBV29-1 to TRBJ1-1; D perhaps matches TRBD1 (6 bases). CDR3 length: 13 residues. Germline CDR1 reads SQVTM; CDR2 reads ANQGSEA. With 6 bases removed from V and 4 bases from J, the gap between germline ends came to 15 bases. CDR3 protein: CSVHRALGTEAFF. Here the CDR3 DNA reads TGCAGCGTCCACAGGGCTCTGGGCACTGAAGCTTTCTTT.